The 27 T cell receptor beta chains below were found in one sample sequenced in a study of T cells in tuberculosis. Time point in this sample: new active TB diagnosis, blood taken before or within 7 days of starting treatment. Using immunoSEQ multiplex PCR, the repertoire was profiled, and TCRdb retains in-frame clones only, with some absent. Counted here are tens of thousands of clones, roughly nine tenths occurring once; the ten biggest clones make up around 7%. This sample comprised PBMCs, obtained at tuberculosis diagnosis. The receptors here all came from an adult with tuberculosis. Some clones in this sample may be carry-over from other donors' samples.

The chain joins TRBV2 to TRBJ2-7, with a weak D call TRBD1 (6 bases). With 5 bases removed from V and 6 bases from J, the gap between germline ends came to 11 bases. This CDR3 spans 12 amino acids. Germline assignment: CDR1 SNHLY and CDR2 FYNNEI. The CDR3 DNA reads as TGTGCCAGCAGTACGGACAGAAGCGAGCAGTACTTC. Translated, it gives CASSTDRSEQYF.

The CDR3 sequence: CASSVPGYTEAFF. DNA of the CDR3: TGTGCCAGCTCTGTTCCGGGGTACACTGAAGCTTTCTTT. V gene TRBV18 combines with J gene TRBJ1-1, with D uncertain. The length of the CDR3 is 13 residues. Trimming removed 6 bases at V and 3 bases at J, with 11 bases between. Germline assignment: CDR1 KGHSH and CDR2 LQKENI. The variable domain in full, completed from reference TRBV18 and TRBJ1-1, reads NAGVMQNPRHLVRRRGQEARLRCSPMKGHSHVYWYRQLPEEGLKFMVYLQKENIIDESGMPKERFSAEFPKEGPSILRIQQVVRGDSAAYFCASSVPGYTEAFFGQGTRLTVV.

The CDR3 DNA reads as TGTGCCAGCAGTTTATCGGGAGACAATGAGCAGTTCTTC. It codes for CASSLSGDNEQFF. The genes are TRBV27 and TRBJ2-1, with D possibly matching TRBD2 (5 bases). The germline V and J ends were trimmed by 0 bases and 5 bases, with 5 bases remaining between them. CDR1 MNHEY and CDR2 SMNVEV come from the germline V gene (reference sequence). The CDR3 loop spans 13 amino acids.

V gene TRBV7-3 combines with J gene TRBJ1-2; D is possibly TRBD1 (5 bases). V was clipped by 2 bases and J by 14 bases, with 15 bases between them. This CDR3 is 12 amino acids long. Per germline, CDR1 SGHTA and CDR2 FQGTGA. The DNA of the CDR3 is TGTGCCAGCAGCTTATCTGGAGGGGACTATACCTTC. This encodes CASSLSGGDYTF.

V and J are TRBV6-5 and TRBJ1-5, with 8 bases lining up with TRBD1. The CDR3 loop spans 15 amino acids. Germline CDR1 MNHEY, CDR2 SVGAGI. The V gene end was trimmed by 5 bases and the J gene end by 1 base; junction bases not matched to a gene: 4. The CDR3 bases are TGTGCCAGCAGTCCAGGGGGCCTAAGCAATCAGCCCCAGCATTTT. This translates into CASSPGGLSNQPQHF.

The chain links TRBV27 to TRBJ2-1, with TRBD2 matching over 10 bases. This CDR3 comprises 13 residues. V shed 11 bases, J shed 5 bases, and the junction held 6 bases outside the gene matches. Germline V CDR1 and CDR2: MNHEY, SMNVEV (reference sequence). The CDR3 nucleotides are TGTGCCGCAAGGACTAGCGGTAACAATGAGCAGTTCTTC. Amino acids: CAARTSGNNEQFF.

The J gene is TRBJ2-3, the V gene TRBV29-1, with 8 bases fitting TRBD2. The trim removed 3 bases at V and 2 bases at J, leaving 4 bases unmatched. Germline V gives CDR1 SQVTM, CDR2 ANQGSEA. CDR3 length equals 14 residues. The CDR3 nucleotides read TGCAGCGTTGATCGGACTAGCTACACAGATACGCAGTATTTT. Translated: CSVDRTSYTDTQYF.

The genes are TRBV2 and TRBJ1-2; 8 nucleotides match TRBD1. The germline V gene encodes CDR1 SNHLY and CDR2 FYNNEI. The CDR3 spans 14 residues. The J segment lost 3 bases and the V segment lost 5 bases, leaving 5 bases of the junction unmatched. CDR3 DNA: TGTGCCAGCAGTTATGTGGGACAGGACTATGGCTACACCTTC. Amino acids: CASSYVGQDYGYTF.

V is TRBV7-2 and J is TRBJ1-4; TRBD1 agrees at 8 bases. Germline lookup yields CDR1 SGHTA and CDR2 FQGNSA. The V segment lost 4 bases and the J segment 8 bases; nucleotides outside the gene matches: 6. The CDR3 has 14 residues. In DNA, the CDR3 is TGTGCCAGCAGCTCCGGACAGGGAGGGGAAAAACTGTTTTTT. Amino acid sequence: CASSSGQGGEKLFF.

The rearrangement links TRBV6-1 to TRBJ2-2; TRBD2 might be the D (6 bases). The V and J ends lost 2 bases and 4 bases respectively, with 8 bases between them. CDR1 MNHNS and CDR2 SASEGT come from the germline V gene. The CDR3 loop spans 14 amino acids. The chain's CDR3 is CASSESRGTGELFF. The DNA of the CDR3 is TGTGCCAGCAGTGAATCGCGGGGCACCGGGGAGCTGTTTTTT.

The chain employs TRBV15 and TRBJ2-3; 14 bases match TRBD2. J was trimmed by 4 bases and V by 4 bases; bases with no gene match: 13. The CDR3 covers 19 residues. Germline assignment: CDR1 LNHNV and CDR2 YYDKDF (reference sequence). This chain's CDR3 is CATSTRLAGGHTPPDTQYF. The CDR3 bases are TGTGCCACCAGCACAAGACTAGCGGGGGGGCATACCCCCCCAGATACGCAGTATTTT.

The rearrangement joins TRBV7-2 to TRBJ1-5; D gene ambiguous. With 4 bases removed from V and 5 bases from J, the gap between germline ends came to 12 bases. The CDR3 consists of 14 residues. Germline values: CDR1 SGHTA, CDR2 FQGNSA. The CDR3 DNA reads TGTGCCAGCAGCTCGGGCGGGGATTATCAGCCCCAGCATTTT. It encodes CASSSGGDYQPQHF.

A single count supports this clone. The genes are TRBV10-2 and TRBJ1-2, with 7 bases aligning to TRBD1. V lost 4 bases, J lost 8 bases, and 10 bases stayed unmatched. This CDR3 has 14 amino acids. From germline, CDR1 is WSHSY and CDR2 SAAADI. CDR3 nucleotides: TGCGCCAGCAGTGTGACGGACAGGACTAAGGGCTACACCTTC. As protein: CASSVTDRTKGYTF.

The chain has TRBV25-1 and TRBJ1-2, with 12 nucleotides matching TRBD1. Trimming took 8 bases from V and 4 from J; bases not matched to a gene: 5. The CDR3 runs to 14 residues. Germline-derived CDR1 and CDR2 are MGHDK and SYGVNS. The CDR3 nucleotides read TGTGCCAGCCGAGGGACAGGGGGCAGCTATGGCTACACCTTC. Translated: CASRGTGGSYGYTF.

The chain couples TRBV6-6 to TRBJ2-7; 7 positions match TRBD1. CDR1 and CDR2 from the germline V gene are MNHNY and SVGAGI (reference sequence). This CDR3 spans 14 amino acids. Losses at the gene ends were 6 bases for V and 0 bases for J; bases not matched to a gene: 5. CDR3 coding DNA: TGTGCCAGCAGCGACCGGGACAGCTCCTACGAGCAGTACTTC. Its translation is CASSDRDSSYEQYF.

A single count supports this clone. The rearrangement links TRBV27 to TRBJ2-1; TRBD1 matches 9 bases. Germline V lookup: CDR1 MNHEY, CDR2 SMNVEV (reference sequence). This CDR3 has 13 amino acids. The CDR3 DNA sequence: TGTTCGACAGGGGGAAGCTACTACAATGAGCAGTTCTTC. It codes for CSTGGSYYNEQFF.

The rearrangement links TRBV5-1 to TRBJ2-7; 8 positions match TRBD2. Germline-derived CDR1 and CDR2 are SGHRS and YFSETQ. The length of the CDR3 is 16 residues. Unmatched junction bases numbered 13, after V lost 4 bases and J lost 4 bases. The CDR3 DNA is TGCGCCAGCAGCCCCGTGGGGGCGGGGGGTTTTTACGAGCAGTACTTC. It specifies CASSPVGAGGFYEQYF.

The genes are TRBV27 and TRBJ1-5; 7 nucleotides agree with TRBD1. With V trimmed by 7 bases and J by 6 bases, 3 bases remained unmatched. The length of the CDR3 is 12 residues. Per germline, CDR1 MNHEY and CDR2 SMNVEV (reference sequence). CDR3 loop: CASKQGSQPQHF. DNA of the CDR3: TGTGCCAGCAAACAGGGGTCTCAGCCCCAGCATTTT.

This chain joins TRBV29-1 and TRBJ2-3, with D possibly being TRBD1 (6 bases). CDR1 and CDR2 (germline): SQVTM, ANQGSEA. V gave up 7 bases and J gave up 0 bases, with 8 bases separating them. CDR3 length: 12 residues. CDR3 DNA sequence: TGCAGCGCAGGACAGAGCACAGATACGCAGTATTTT. Amino acids: CSAGQSTDTQYF.

This clone was seen only once. This chain uses TRBV12-5 with TRBJ2-7; 7 bases line up with TRBD2. The CDR3 has 14 amino acids. Trimming at V came to 1 base and at J to 4 bases, leaving 4 bases not matched to a gene. The germline gives CDR1 LGHNT, CDR2 FRNRAP. CDR3 coding DNA: TGTGCTAGTGGTTTGGGGACTAGTCATTACGAGCAGTACTTC. Its protein product is CASGLGTSHYEQYF. Complete variable domain (other parts from reference TRBV12-5 and TRBJ2-7): DARVTQTPRHKVTEMGQEVTMRCQPILGHNTVFWYRQTMMQGLELLAYFRNRAPLDDSGMPKDRFSAEMPDATLATLKIQPSEPRDSAVYFCASGLGTSHYEQYFGPGTRLTVT.

In this sample, this clone turned up once. The gene calls are TRBV27 and TRBJ1-2, with D perhaps matching TRBD1 (5 bases). The CDR3 spans 13 residues. CDR1 and CDR2 from the germline V gene are MNHEY and SMNVEV (reference sequence). V lost 0 bases, J lost 5 bases, and 7 bases lay in between. The CDR3 DNA reads as TGTGCCAGCAGTTTATCCCAGGGATATGGCTACACCTTC. Translating gives CASSLSQGYGYTF.

The rearrangement joins TRBV15 to TRBJ2-1; the D gene is possibly TRBD1 (6 bases). Germline CDR1 LNHNV, CDR2 YYDKDF (reference sequence). The CDR3 totals 16 residues. V gave up 0 bases and J gave up 3 bases, with 12 bases separating them. CDR3: CATSRESPGVYNEQFF. The CDR3 DNA follows: TGTGCCACCAGCAGAGAGTCGCCAGGGGTCTACAATGAGCAGTTCTTC.

This chain uses TRBV5-1 with TRBJ2-7; no firm D call. Germline-derived CDR1 and CDR2 are SGHRS and YFSETQ. There are 15 residues in the CDR3. With 2 bases removed from V and 2 bases from J, the gap between germline ends came to 14 bases. The CDR3 bases are TGCGCCAGCAGCTTTGATACAGACCCAACCTACGAGCAGTACTTC. Its protein is CASSFDTDPTYEQYF.

This chain uses TRBV4-2 with TRBJ2-2; 7 bases agree with TRBD2. The CDR3 loop spans 17 amino acids. Germline trimming cut 3 bases from V and 0 bases from J; bases unmatched to any gene: 7. CDR1 and CDR2 (germline): LGHNA, YNFKEQ. CDR3 sequence reads: CASSHRSGGPNTGELFF. CDR3 nucleotide sequence: TGTGCCAGCAGCCATCGCTCGGGGGGACCGAACACCGGGGAGCTGTTTTTT.

CDR3 sequence reads: CASSREPGTGNTEAFF. The CDR3 coding sequence is TGTGCCAGCAGCCGCGAACCTGGGACAGGGAACACTGAAGCTTTCTTT. J is TRBJ1-1 and V is TRBV5-4; 8 bases fit TRBD1. Germline V gene lookup returns CDR1 SGHNT and CDR2 YYREEE (reference sequence). Germline trimming cut 4 bases from V and 1 base from J; bases unmatched to any gene: 9. The CDR3 runs 16 residues.

This clone appeared once. This sequence joins TRBV10-3 and TRBJ2-7, with 10 positions matching TRBD2. The germline V gene has CDR1 ENHRY and CDR2 SYGVKD. The CDR3 loop spans 13 amino acids. V lost 6 bases and J lost 5; bases outside the gene matches: 4. The CDR3 coding sequence is TGTGCCATCAGATTAGCGGGGGGCGACGAGCAGTACTTC. Its translation is CAIRLAGGDEQYF.

This chain connects TRBV18 to TRBJ2-7, with 8 positions matching TRBD1. The CDR3 loop spans 14 amino acids. V lost 3 bases, J lost 6 bases, and 7 bases stayed unmatched. CDR1 and CDR2 from the germline V gene are KGHSH and LQKENI. This CDR3 is CASSPGTGTGEQYF. CDR3 nucleotides: TGTGCCAGCTCACCCGGGACAGGAACGGGCGAGCAGTACTTC.